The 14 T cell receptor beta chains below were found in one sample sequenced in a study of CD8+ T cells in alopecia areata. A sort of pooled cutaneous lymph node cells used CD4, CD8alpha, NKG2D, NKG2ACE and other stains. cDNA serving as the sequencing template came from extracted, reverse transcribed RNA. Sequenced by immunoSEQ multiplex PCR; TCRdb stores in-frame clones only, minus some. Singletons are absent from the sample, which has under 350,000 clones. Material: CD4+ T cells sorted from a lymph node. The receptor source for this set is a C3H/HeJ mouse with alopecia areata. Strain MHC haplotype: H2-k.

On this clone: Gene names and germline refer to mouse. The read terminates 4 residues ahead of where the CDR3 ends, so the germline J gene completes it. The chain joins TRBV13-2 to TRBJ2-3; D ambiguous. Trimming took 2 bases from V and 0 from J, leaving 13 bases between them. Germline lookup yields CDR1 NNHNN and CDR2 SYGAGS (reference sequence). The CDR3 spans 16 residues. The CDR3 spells CASGEPPRISAETLYF. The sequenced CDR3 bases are TGTGCCAGCGGTGAACCCCCCAGAATTAGTGCAGAA.

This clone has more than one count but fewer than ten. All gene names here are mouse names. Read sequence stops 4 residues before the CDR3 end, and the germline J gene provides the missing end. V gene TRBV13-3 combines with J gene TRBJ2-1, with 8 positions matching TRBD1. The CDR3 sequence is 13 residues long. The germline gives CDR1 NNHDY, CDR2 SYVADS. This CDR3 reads CASRDRERAEQFF. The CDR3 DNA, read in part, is TGTGCCAGCAGGGACAGGGAGAGGGCT.

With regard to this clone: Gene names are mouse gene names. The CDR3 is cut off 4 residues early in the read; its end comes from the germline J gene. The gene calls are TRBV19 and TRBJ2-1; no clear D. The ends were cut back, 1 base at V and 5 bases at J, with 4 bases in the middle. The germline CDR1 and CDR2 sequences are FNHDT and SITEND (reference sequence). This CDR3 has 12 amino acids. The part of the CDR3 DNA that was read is TGTGCCAGCAGTATATACAATGCT. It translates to CASSIYNA. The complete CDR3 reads CASSIYNAEQFF. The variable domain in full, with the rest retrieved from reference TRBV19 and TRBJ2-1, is GGIITQTPKFLIGQEGQKLTLKCQQNFNHDTMYWYRQDSGKGLRLIYYSITENDLQKGDLSEGYDASREKKSSFSLTVTSAQKNEMAVFLCASSIYNAEQFFGPGTRLTVL.

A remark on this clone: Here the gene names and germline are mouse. The CDR3 here is CASSDTQTGVYAEQFF. Incomplete CDR3 DNA: TGTGCCAGCAGTGATACGCAGACTGGGGTTTATGCT. The rearrangement joins TRBV13-1 to TRBJ2-1; TRBD2 aligns across 8 bases. Read data end 4 residues before the CDR3 end; the end is taken from the germline J gene. Unmatched junction bases numbered 7, after V lost 1 base and J lost 4 bases. The CDR3 is 16 amino acids. Germline assignment: CDR1 NSHNY and CDR2 SYGAGN.

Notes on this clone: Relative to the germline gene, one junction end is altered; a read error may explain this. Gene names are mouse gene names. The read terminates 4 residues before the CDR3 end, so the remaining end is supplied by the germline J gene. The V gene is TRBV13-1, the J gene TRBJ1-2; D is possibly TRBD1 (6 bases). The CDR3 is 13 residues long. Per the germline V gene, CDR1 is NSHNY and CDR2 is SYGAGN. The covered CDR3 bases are TGTGCCGGCAGTGAAGAACAGGGCTCC. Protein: CAGSEEQGS. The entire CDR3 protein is CAGSEEQGSDYTF.

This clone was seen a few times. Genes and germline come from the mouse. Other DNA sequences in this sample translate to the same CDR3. The CDR3 reads CASGGTANTGQLYF. CDR3 DNA (partial): TGTGCCAGCGGGGGGACAGCAAACACCGGG. The rearrangement uses TRBV13-2 and TRBJ2-2; 7 positions agree with TRBD1. The read gets to within 4 residues of the CDR3 end, and the germline J gene fills in the rest. From germline, CDR1 is NNHNN and CDR2 SYGAGS (reference sequence). The CDR3 totals 14 residues. J gave up 0 bases and V 5 bases, and 1 base lay outside the gene matches.

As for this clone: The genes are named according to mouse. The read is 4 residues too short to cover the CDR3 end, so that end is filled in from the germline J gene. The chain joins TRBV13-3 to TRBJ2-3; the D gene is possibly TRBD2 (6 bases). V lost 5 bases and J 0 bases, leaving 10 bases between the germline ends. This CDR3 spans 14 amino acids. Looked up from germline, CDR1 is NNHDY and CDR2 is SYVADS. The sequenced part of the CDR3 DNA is TGTGCCAGCAGGCTGGGGACTAGTGCAGAA. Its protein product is CASRLGTSAE. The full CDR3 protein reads CASRLGTSAETLYF.

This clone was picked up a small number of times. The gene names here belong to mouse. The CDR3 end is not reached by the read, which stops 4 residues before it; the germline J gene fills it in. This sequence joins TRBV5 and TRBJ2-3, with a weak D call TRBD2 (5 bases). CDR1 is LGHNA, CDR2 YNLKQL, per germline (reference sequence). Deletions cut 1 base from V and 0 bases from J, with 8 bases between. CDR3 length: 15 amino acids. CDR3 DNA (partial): TGTGCCAGCAGCCAAGTGGGGTTTAGTGCAGAA. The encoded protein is CASSQVGFSAE. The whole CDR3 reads CASSQVGFSAETLYF.

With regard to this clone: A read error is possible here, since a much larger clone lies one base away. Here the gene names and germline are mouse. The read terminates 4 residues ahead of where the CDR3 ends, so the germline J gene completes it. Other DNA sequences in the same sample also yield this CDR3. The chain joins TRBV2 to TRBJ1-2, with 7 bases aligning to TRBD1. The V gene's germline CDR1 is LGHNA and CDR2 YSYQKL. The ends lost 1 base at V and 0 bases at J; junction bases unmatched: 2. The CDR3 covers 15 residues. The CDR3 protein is CASSQVGTANSDYTF. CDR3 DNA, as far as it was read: TGTGCCAGCAGCCAAGTCGGGACAGCAAACTCC. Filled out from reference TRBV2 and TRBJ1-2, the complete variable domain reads DPKIIQKPKYLVAVTGSEKILICEQYLGHNAMYWYRQSAKKPLEFMFSYSYQKLMDNQTASSRFQPQSSKKNHLDLQITALKPDDSATYFCASSQVGTANSDYTFGSGTRLLVI.

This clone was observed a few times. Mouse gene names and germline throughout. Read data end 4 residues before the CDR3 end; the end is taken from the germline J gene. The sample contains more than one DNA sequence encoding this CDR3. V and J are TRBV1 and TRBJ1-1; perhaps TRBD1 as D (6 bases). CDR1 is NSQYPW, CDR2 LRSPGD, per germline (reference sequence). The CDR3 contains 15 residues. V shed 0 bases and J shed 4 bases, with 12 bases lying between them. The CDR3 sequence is CTCSADTGGGTEVFF. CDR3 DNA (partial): TGCACCTGCAGTGCAGATACTGGGGGCGGCACA.

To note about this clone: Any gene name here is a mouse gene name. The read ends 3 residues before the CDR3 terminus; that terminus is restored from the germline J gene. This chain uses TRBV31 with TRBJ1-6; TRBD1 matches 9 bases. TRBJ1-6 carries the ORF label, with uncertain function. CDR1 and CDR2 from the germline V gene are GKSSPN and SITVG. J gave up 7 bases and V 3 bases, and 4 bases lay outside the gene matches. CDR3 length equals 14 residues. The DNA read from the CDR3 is TGTGCCTGGAGCCTACAGGGGGCCAATTCGCCC. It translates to CAWSLQGANSP. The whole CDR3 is CAWSLQGANSPLYF.

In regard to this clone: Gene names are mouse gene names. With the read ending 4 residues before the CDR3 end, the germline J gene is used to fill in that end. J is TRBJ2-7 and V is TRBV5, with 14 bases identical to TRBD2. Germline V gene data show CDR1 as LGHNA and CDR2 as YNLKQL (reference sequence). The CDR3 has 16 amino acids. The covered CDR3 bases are TGTGCCAGCAGCCAAGGGGGACTGGGGGGGCGCGAT. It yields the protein CASSQGGLGGRD. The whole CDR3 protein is CASSQGGLGGRDEQYF.

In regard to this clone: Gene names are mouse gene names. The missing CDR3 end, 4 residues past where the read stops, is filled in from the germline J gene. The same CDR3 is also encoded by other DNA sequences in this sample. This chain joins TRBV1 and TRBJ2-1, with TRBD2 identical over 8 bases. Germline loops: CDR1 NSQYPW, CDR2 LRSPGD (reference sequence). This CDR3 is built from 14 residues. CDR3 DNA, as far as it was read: TGCACCTGCAGTGCAGGGGGGGGCGAGGCT. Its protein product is CTCSAGGGEA. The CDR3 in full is CTCSAGGGEAEQFF.

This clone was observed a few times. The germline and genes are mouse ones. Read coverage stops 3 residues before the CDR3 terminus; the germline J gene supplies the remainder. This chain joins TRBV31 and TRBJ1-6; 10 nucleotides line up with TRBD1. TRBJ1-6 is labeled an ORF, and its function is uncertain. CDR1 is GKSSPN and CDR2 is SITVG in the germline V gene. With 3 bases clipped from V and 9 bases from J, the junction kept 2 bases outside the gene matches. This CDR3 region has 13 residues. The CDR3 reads CAWSRDRGSPLYF. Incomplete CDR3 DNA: TGTGCCTGGAGCCGGGACAGGGGTTCGCCC.